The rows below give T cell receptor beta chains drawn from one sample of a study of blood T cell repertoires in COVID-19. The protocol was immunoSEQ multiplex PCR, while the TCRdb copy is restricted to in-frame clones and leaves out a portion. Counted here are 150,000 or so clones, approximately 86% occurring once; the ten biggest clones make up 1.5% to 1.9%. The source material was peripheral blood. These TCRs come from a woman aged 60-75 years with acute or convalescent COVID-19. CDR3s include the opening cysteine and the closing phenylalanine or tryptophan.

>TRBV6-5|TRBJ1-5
CASGGLTGDNQPQHF
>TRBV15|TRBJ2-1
CATSRVKGQGADEQFF
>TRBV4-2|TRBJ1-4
CASSQRTGVGWNEKLFF
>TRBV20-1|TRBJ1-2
CSARRDGYTF
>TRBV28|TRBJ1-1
CASSTDRGRAFF
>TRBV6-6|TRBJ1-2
CASSPEGARGYTF
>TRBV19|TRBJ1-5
CASIANRGGNQPQHF
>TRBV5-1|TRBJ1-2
CASSLNSGPGVGYTF
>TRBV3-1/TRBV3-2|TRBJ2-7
CASSQGQYEQYF
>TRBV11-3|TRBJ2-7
CASSFGAGGGSEQYF
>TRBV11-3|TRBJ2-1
CASSLDQGGSSSYNEQFF
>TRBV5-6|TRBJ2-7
CASSPGTGAITTSYEQYF
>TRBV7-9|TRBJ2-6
CASSFSGSGANVLTF
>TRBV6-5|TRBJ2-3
CASRPYRGQTDTQYF
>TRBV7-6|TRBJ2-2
CASSLSGTGELFF
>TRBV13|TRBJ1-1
CASSTGDRVRNTEAFF
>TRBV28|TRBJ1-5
CASSGRQGVEQPQHF
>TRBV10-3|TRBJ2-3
CAISLSSGGTDTQYF
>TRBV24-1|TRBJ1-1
CATTGTAGAFF
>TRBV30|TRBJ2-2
CAWSEDRGHTGELFF
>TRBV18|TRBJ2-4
CASSPETGTKNIQYF
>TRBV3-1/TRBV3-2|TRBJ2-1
CASSQDSRGNEQFF
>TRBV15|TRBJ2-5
CATSRDAWEIQETQYF
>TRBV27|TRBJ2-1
CASSTGWDEQFF
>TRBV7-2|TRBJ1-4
CASSFGTGYEKLFF
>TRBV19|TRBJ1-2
CASRGTGGNYGYTF
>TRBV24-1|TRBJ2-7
CATSGRGSYEQYF
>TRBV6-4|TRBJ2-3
CASSFGTADTQYF
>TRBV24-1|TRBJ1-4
CATSDSGATNEKLFF
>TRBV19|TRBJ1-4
CASTGPPGSTNEKLFF
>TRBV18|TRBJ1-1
CASSPRQSRGTEAFF
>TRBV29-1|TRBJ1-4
CSALPGGEKLFF
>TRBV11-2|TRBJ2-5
CASSYSSGGADETQYF
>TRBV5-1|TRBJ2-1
CASSLETSTYNEQFF
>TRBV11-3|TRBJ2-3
CASSQGTSGRTDTQYF
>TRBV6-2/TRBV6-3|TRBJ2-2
CASSDGTTNTGELFF
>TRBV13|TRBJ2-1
CASSLTSGTYNEQFF
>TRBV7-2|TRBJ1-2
CASSYTGYGYTF
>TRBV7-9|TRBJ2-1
CASSSRIVFRGSSYNEQFF
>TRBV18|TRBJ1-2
CASSPFAPGTGDYGYTF
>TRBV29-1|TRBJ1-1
CSVKGQPNTEAFF
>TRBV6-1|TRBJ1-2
CASSEVGGRDGYTF
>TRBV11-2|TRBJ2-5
CASSLGTEETQYF
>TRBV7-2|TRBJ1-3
CASSAQMGPGNTIYF
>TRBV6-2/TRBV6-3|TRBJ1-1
CASSYGGQLYTEAFF
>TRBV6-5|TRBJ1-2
CASRAAGVPNYGYTF
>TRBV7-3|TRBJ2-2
CASSTTGRGDTGELFF
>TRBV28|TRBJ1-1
CASSPHSTGENTEAFF
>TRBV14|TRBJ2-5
CASSQDANAVRAQYF
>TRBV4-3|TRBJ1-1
CASSQGRTEAFF
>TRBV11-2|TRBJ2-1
CASSLESIVNEQFF